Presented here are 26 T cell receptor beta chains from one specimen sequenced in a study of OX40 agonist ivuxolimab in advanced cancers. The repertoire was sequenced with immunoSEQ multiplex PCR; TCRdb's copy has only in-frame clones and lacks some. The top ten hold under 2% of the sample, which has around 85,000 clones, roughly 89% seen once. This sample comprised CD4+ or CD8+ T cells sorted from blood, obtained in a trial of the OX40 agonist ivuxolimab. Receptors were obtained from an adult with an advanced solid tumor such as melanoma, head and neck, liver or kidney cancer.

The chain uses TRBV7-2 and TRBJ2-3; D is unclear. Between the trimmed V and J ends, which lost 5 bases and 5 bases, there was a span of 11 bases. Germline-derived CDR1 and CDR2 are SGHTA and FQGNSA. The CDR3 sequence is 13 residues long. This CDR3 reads CASSLPVIDTQYF. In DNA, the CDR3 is TGTGCCAGCAGCCTCCCGGTGATAGATACGCAGTATTTT.

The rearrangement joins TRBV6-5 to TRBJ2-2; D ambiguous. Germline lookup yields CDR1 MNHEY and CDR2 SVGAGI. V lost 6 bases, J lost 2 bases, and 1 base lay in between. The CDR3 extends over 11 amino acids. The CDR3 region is CASRNTGELFF. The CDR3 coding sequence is TGTGCCAGCAGAAACACCGGGGAGCTGTTTTTT.

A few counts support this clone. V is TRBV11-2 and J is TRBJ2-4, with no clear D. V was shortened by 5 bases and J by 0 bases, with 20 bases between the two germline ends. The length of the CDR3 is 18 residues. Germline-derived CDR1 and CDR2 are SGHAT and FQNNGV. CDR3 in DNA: TGTGCCAGCAGCCCGCAGCCCTACATTGGAATAGCCAAAAACATTCAGTACTTC. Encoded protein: CASSPQPYIGIAKNIQYF.

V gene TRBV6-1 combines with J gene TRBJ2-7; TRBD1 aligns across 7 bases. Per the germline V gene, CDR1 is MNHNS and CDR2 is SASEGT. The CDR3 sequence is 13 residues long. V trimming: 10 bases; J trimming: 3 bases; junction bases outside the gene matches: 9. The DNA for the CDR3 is TGTGCCACCCGGGGACAGATAGACTACGAGCAGTACTTC. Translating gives CATRGQIDYEQYF.

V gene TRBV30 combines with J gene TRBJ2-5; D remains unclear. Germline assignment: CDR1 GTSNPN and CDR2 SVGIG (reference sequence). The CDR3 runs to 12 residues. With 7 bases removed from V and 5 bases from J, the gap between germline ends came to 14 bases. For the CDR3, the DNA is TGTGCCTTGAGACTTTCTTCGGAGACCCAGTACTTC. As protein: CALRLSSETQYF.

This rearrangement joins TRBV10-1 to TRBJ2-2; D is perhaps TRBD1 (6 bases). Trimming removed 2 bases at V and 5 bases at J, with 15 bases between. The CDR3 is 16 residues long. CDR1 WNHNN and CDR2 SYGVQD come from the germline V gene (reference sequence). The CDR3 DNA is TGCGCCAGCAGTGAGCTCGCAGGGGTTGGGACCGGGGAGCTGTTTTTT. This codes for CASSELAGVGTGELFF.

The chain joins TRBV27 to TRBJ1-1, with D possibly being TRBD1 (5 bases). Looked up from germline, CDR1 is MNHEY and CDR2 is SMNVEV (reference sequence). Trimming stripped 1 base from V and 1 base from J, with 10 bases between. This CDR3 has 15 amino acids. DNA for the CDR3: TGTGCCAGCAGTTTATTTCCGGGGGAGAACACTGAAGCTTTCTTT. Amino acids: CASSLFPGENTEAFF.

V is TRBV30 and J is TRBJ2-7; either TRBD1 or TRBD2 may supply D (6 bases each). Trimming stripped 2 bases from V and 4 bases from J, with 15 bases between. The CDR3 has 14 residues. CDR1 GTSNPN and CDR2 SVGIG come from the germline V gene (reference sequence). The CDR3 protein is CAWSRLRGRYEQYF. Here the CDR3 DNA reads TGTGCCTGGAGTAGGTTGAGGGGGAGGTACGAGCAGTACTTC.

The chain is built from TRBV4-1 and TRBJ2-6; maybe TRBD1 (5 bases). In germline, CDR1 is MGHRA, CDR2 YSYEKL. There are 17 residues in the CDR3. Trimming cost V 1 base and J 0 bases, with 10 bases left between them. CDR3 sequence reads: CASSQAGLSSGANVLTF. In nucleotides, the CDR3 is TGCGCCAGCAGCCAAGCAGGGCTCAGCTCTGGGGCCAACGTCCTGACTTTC.

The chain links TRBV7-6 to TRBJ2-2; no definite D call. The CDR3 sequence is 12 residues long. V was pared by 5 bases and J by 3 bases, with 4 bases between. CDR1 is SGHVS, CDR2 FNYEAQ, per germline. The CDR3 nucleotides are TGTGCCAGCAGCCATTACACCGGGGAGCTGTTTTTT. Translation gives CASSHYTGELFF.

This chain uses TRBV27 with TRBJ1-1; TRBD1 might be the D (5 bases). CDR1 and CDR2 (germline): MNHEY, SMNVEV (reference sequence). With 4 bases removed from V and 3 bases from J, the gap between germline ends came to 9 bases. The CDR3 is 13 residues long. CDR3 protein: CASSSQGYTEAFF. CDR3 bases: TGTGCCAGCAGTTCCCAGGGATACACTGAAGCTTTCTTT.

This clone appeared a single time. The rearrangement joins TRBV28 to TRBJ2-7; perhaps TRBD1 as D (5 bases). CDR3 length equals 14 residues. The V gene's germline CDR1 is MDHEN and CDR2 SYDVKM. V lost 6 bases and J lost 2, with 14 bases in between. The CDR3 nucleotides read TGTGCCAGCAGGGCTGACAGTTTTCCCTACGAGCAGTACTTC. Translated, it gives CASRADSFPYEQYF.

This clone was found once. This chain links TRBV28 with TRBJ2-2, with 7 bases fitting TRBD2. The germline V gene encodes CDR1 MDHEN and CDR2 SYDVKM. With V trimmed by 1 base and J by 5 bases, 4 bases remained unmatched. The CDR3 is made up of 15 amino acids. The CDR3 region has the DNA TGTGCCAGCAGTTTATCCCGGGGGGAGACCGGGGAGCTGTTTTTT. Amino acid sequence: CASSLSRGETGELFF.

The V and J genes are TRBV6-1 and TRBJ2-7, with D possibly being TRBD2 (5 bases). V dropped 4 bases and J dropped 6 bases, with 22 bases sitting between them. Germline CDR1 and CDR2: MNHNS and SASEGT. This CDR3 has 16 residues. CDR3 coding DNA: TGTGCCAGCAGTGGAACTAGTCCCCCTCGGATTCGCGAGCAGTACTTC. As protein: CASSGTSPPRIREQYF.

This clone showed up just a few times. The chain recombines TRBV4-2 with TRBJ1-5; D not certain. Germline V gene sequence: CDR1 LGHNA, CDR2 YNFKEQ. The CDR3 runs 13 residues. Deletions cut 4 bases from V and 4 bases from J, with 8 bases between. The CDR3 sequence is CASSPFFNQPQHF. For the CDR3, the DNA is TGTGCCAGCAGCCCCTTTTTTAATCAGCCCCAGCATTTT.

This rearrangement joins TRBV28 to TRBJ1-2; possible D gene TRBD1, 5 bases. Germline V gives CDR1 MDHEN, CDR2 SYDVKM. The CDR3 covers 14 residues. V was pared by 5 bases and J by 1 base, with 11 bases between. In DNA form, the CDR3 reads TGTGCCAGCAGTGCCGGGACCCATAACTATGGCTACACCTTC. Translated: CASSAGTHNYGYTF.

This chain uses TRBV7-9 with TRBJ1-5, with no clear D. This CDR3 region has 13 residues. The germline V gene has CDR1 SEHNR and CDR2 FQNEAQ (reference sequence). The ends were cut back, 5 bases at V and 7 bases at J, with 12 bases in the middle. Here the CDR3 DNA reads TGTGCCAGCAGCGCCGGTGCGAGGCAGCCCCAGCATTTT. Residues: CASSAGARQPQHF.

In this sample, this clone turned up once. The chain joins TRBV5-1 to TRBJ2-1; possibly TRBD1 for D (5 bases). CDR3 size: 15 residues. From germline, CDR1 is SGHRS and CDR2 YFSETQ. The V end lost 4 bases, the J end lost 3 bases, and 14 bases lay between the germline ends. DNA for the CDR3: TGCGCCAGCAGCCCAGACAGCCCTAACTACAATGAGCAGTTCTTC. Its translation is CASSPDSPNYNEQFF.

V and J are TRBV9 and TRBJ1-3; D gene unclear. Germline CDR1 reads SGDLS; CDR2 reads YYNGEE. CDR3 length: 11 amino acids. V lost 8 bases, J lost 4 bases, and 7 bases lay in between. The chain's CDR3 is CASSNGNTIYF. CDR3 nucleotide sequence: TGTGCCAGTAGCAACGGAAACACCATATATTTT.

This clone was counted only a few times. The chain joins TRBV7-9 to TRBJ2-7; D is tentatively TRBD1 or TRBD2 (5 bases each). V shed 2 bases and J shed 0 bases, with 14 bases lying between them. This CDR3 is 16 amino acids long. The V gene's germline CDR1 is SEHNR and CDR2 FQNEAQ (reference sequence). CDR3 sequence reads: CASSLSNGDGSYEQYF. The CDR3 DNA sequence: TGTGCCAGCAGCTTATCGAACGGGGACGGCTCCTACGAGCAGTACTTC.

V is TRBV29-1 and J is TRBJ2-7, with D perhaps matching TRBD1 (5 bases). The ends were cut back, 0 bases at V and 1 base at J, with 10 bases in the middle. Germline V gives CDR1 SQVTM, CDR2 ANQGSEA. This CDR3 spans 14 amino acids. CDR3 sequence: CSVEEPTESYEQYF. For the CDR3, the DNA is TGCAGCGTTGAAGAGCCGACAGAATCCTACGAGCAGTACTTC.

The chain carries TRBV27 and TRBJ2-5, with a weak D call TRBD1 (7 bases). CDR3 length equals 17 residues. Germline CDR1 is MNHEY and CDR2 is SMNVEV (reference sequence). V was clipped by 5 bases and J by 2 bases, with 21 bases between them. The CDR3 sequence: CASSGGGGGGKQETQYF. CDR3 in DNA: TGTGCCAGCAGTGGGGGAGGAGGGGGCGGTAAACAAGAGACCCAGTACTTC.

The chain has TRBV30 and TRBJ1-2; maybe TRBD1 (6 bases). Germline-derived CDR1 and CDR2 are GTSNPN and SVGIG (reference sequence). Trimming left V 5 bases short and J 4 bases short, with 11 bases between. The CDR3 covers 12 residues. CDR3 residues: CAWGRGGYGYTF. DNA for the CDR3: TGTGCCTGGGGCAGGGGTGGCTATGGCTACACCTTC.

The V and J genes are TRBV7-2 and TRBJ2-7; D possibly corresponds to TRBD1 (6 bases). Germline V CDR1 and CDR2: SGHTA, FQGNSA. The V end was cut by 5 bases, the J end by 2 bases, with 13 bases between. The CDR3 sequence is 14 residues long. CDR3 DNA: TGTGCCAGCAGCCCCCAACAGGGACCCTACGAGCAGTACTTC. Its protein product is CASSPQQGPYEQYF.

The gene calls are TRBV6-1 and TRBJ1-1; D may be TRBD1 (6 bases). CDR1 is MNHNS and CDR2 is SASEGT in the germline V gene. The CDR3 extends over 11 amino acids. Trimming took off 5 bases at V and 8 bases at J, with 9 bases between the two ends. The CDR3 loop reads CASSTGKEAFF. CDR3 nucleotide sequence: TGTGCCAGCAGTACAGGGAAGGAAGCTTTCTTT.

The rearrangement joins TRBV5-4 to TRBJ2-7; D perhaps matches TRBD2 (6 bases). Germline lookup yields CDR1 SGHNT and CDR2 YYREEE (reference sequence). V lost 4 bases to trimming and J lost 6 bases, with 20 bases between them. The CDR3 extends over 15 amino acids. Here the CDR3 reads CASSRTPGTFAEQYF. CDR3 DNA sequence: TGTGCCAGCAGCCGGACCCCCGGGACTTTCGCCGAGCAGTACTTC.